Listed below are T cell receptor beta chains from one sample, sequenced in a study of post-analysis software for immune sequencing data. TCRdb fed the PCR reads into MiXCR, producing one record per CDR3 protein. The sample records approximately 730,000 distinct CDR3 sequences, roughly 46% being singletons. The specimen was blood. The receptors here all came from a girl aged 5-17 years with multiple sclerosis. The CDR3 runs from the conserved cysteine through the conserved F or W. D genes are given only for firm matches. The size entry is marked missing in some rows and otherwise reads once, few, many or a size class.

-,TRBD2,TRBJ2-2,TRBV27,TGTGCCAGCAGGAACCTAGCGGGAGGTCATCCCGGGGAGCTGTTTTTT,CASRNLAGGHPGELFF
-,TRBD2,TRBJ2-7,TRBV4-3,TGCGCCAGCAGCCAAGTAGTGGGAGGGCCGCGCGAGCAGTACTTC,CASSQVVGGPREQYF
-,TRBD1,TRBJ2-1,TRBV5-4,TGTGCCAGCATCGAACAGGGGCTCAATGAGCAGTTCTTC,CASIEQGLNEQFF
-,-,TRBJ2-3,TRBV25-1,TGTGCCAGCAGTGTCAACACAGTCTCTAGCACAGATACGCAGTATTTT,CASSVNTVSSTDTQYF
-,-,TRBJ2-1,TRBV7-3,TGTGCCAGTAGCTCGACCAGGGGAGGCTCCTACAATGAGCAGTTCTTC,CASSSTRGGSYNEQFF
-,-,TRBJ1-5,TRBV11-3,TGTGCCAGCAGCCAGACAGGTCAGCCCCAGCATTTT,CASSQTGQPQHF
few,-,TRBJ1-4,TRBV12-3/TRBV12-4,TGTGCCAGCAGTTGGGGATTATTAGCTAATGAAAAACTGTTTTTT,CASSWGLLANEKLFF
-,TRBD2,TRBJ2-7,TRBV2,TGTGCCAGCAGTGAAGCCGAAGCGGGGTCTTCCGGCGAGCAGTACTTC,CASSEAEAGSSGEQYF
once,-,TRBJ2-5,TRBV20-1,TGCAGTGCTCTCTGGGGGGAGACCCAGTACTTC,CSALWGETQYF
-,-,TRBJ2-4,TRBV7-9,TGTGCCAGCAGCCCATCGGTTGGAAACATTCAGTACTTC,CASSPSVGNIQYF
-,-,TRBJ2-3,TRBV24-1,TGTGCCACCAGTGATTTGGCCGGGACAACTAGCACAGATACGCAGTATTTT,CATSDLAGTTSTDTQYF
many,-,TRBJ2-1,TRBV9,TGTGCCAGCAGCGTAGCGGGCCATATCCATGAGCAGTTCTTC,CASSVAGHIHEQFF
-,-,TRBJ2-7,TRBV6-2/TRBV6-3,TGTGCCAGCAGGGACTCCCTCTACGAGCAGTACTTC,CASRDSLYEQYF
many,TRBD1,TRBJ2-7,TRBV3-1,TGTGCCAGCAGCCAAGTGGGGACAGGGGTCTACGAGCAGTACTTC,CASSQVGTGVYEQYF
few,TRBD1,TRBJ2-6,TRBV7-2,TGTGCCAGCAGCCCCGGACAGGGGATCCCTGGGGCCAACGTCCTGACTTTC,CASSPGQGIPGANVLTF
-,-,TRBJ1-6,TRBV5-1,TGCGCCAGCAGCCCCCGTGGGGACGACTCACCCCTCCACTTT,CASSPRGDDSPLHF
many,-,TRBJ2-3,TRBV29-1,TGCAGCGCCGGAGCCGGGAGCAGCCTAATGAGCACAGATACGCAGTATTTT,CSAGAGSSLMSTDTQYF
-,TRBD1,TRBJ2-3,TRBV24-1,TGTGCCACCAGTGACCCTGACAGGGTTACAGATACGCAGTATTTT,CATSDPDRVTDTQYF
-,-,TRBJ1-1,TRBV6-1,TGTGCCAGCAGTGAAGCAGGGCAGGGTCGACCGAACACTGAAGCTTTCTTT,CASSEAGQGRPNTEAFF
-,-,TRBJ2-7,TRBV12-3/TRBV12-4,TGTGCCAGCAGTTTGTGGGGGCCCACCTACGAGCAGTACTTC,CASSLWGPTYEQYF
-,-,TRBJ2-3,TRBV29-1,TGCAGCGCCGTGGGGGGGCCAGGAGATACGCAGTATTTT,CSAVGGPGDTQYF
-,-,TRBJ2-1,TRBV12-3/TRBV12-4,TGTGCCAGCAGTTCCCCCGGGGCGGGACCATACAATGAGCAGTTCTTC,CASSSPGAGPYNEQFF
-,-,TRBJ2-7,TRBV7-9,TGTGCCAGCAGCCCGTCGGACGAGCAGTACTTC,CASSPSDEQYF
-,-,TRBJ1-2,TRBV28,TGTGCCAGCAGTTTCCCGGGACAAGGGACCTATGGCTACACCTTC,CASSFPGQGTYGYTF
-,TRBD2,TRBJ2-3,TRBV24-1,TGTGCCACCAGTGATTCCGGCGGGAGGACAGATACGCAGTATTTT,CATSDSGGRTDTQYF
-,-,TRBJ2-2,TRBV10-2,TGCGCCAGCAGTGAGTTGGGGGAATGGAACACCGGGGAGCTGTTTTTT,CASSELGEWNTGELFF
once,-,TRBJ2-2,TRBV6-5,TGTGCCAGCGGTTCGCGGGCCGGGGAGCTGTTTTTT,CASGSRAGELFF
-,TRBD2,TRBJ2-3,TRBV6-2/TRBV6-3,TGTGCCAGCAGGCCCTCGGCGGGAGCGGCGCAGTATTTT,CASRPSAGAAQYF
few,-,TRBJ1-1,TRBV5-1,TGCGCCAGCAGCCTACCGCGGGGGCCTATGAACACTGAAGCTTTCTTT,CASSLPRGPMNTEAFF
-,-,TRBJ1-5,TRBV12-3/TRBV12-4,TGTGCCAGCAGTCCCATACAGGGTAGCCGAAATCAGCCCCAGCATTTT,CASSPIQGSRNQPQHF
-,-,TRBJ1-5,TRBV20-1,TGCAGTGTCCCCCGGCAGGGTGATCAGCCCCAGCATTTT,CSVPRQGDQPQHF
-,-,TRBJ1-2,TRBV4-1,TGCGCCAGCAGCCAAGAACTAAGAGTGGCAGGGAACACCCTACACTATGGCTACACCTTC,CASSQELRVAGNTLHYGYTF
-,TRBD1,TRBJ2-7,TRBV27,TGTGCCAGCAGTTCATGGACAGGGGCGCGGGAGCAGTACTTC,CASSSWTGAREQYF
-,TRBD1,TRBJ2-1,TRBV20-1,TGCAGTGCTAGTGGACAGGGACGTTACAATGAGCAGTTCTTC,CSASGQGRYNEQFF
-,TRBD2,TRBJ2-1,TRBV5-6,TGTGCCAGCAGCCACGCTCCGGGGCTAGCGGGAGGTAATGAGCAGTTCTTC,CASSHAPGLAGGNEQFF
few,TRBD2,TRBJ2-1,TRBV25-1,TGTGCCAGCACCCAGCTGGCGGGAGGTTATGAGCAGTTCTTC,CASTQLAGGYEQFF
-,TRBD1,TRBJ2-5,TRBV5-1,TGCGCCAGCAGCTTCGGGACAGTTGAGACCCAGTACTTC,CASSFGTVETQYF
-,TRBD2,TRBJ2-3,TRBV6-1,TGTGCCAGCAGTGAAGGGGACTATTCAACAGATACGCAGTATTTT,CASSEGDYSTDTQYF
-,-,TRBJ2-1,TRBV20-1,TGCAGTGCTAGAGAACTACCTAGGGATGAGCAGTTCTTC,CSARELPRDEQFF
few,-,TRBJ2-1,TRBV12-3/TRBV12-4,TGTGCCAGCAGGCCCTCAGGGTTTCTACTATACAATGAGCAGTTCTTC,CASRPSGFLLYNEQFF
few,-,TRBJ1-1,TRBV29-1,TGCAGCGTCCCCGCCACCGGGAACACTGAAGCTTTCTTT,CSVPATGNTEAFF
-,-,TRBJ2-3,TRBV29-1,TGCAGCGTTGATAAGGGGCCTAGCACAGATACGCAGTATTTT,CSVDKGPSTDTQYF
-,TRBD1,TRBJ1-4,TRBV20-1,TGCAGTGCTAGGCCCGGGACAGGGGCAACTAATGAAAAACTGTTTTTT,CSARPGTGATNEKLFF
-,-,TRBJ2-4,TRBV29-1,TGCAGCGCCTCACAGGCGGCCAAAAACATTCAGTACTTC,CSASQAAKNIQYF
-,TRBD1,TRBJ2-1,TRBV24-1,TGTGCCACCAGTAGAGAGGGGGCGCGGAATGAGCAGTTCTTC,CATSREGARNEQFF
-,TRBD2,TRBJ2-6,TRBV20-1,TGCAGTGCCGCCCGGGCGGGGGAAGTAGGGGCCAACGTCCTGACTTTC,CSAARAGEVGANVLTF
-,-,TRBJ1-4,TRBV25-1,TGTGCCAGCAGCGACCCGGGGGAGAATTTGGGTGAAAAACTGTTTTTT,CASSDPGENLGEKLFF
-,-,TRBJ2-7,TRBV30,TGTGCCTGGGCCCCTGGGGGATCCTACGAGCAGTACTTC,CAWAPGGSYEQYF
-,TRBD2,TRBJ2-5,TRBV10-2,TGCGCCAGCCTCTCGGGACTAGCGGGAGGTCGAGAGACCCAGTACTTC,CASLSGLAGGRETQYF
-,TRBD2,TRBJ2-7,TRBV20-1,TGCAGGGCGGGAGTTAGCCACGAGCAGTACTTC,CRAGVSHEQYF
-,TRBD2,TRBJ2-7,TRBV5-6,TGTGCCAGCAGCTTGTCTAGCGGGAGTCGGGCCTACGAGCAGTACTTC,CASSLSSGSRAYEQYF